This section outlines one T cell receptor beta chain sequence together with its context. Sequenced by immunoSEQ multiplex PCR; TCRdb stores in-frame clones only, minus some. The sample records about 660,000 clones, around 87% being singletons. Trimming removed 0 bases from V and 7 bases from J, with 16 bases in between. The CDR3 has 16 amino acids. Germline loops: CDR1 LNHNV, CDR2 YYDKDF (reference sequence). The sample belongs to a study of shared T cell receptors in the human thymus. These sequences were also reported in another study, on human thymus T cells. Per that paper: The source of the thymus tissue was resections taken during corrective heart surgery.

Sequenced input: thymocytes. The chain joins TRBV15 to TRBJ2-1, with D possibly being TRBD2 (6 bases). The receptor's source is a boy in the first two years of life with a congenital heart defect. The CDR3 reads CATSRDQWAGRNEQFF. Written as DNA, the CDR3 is TGTGCCACCAGCAGAGATCAATGGGCAGGGAGGAATGAGCAGTTCTTC.